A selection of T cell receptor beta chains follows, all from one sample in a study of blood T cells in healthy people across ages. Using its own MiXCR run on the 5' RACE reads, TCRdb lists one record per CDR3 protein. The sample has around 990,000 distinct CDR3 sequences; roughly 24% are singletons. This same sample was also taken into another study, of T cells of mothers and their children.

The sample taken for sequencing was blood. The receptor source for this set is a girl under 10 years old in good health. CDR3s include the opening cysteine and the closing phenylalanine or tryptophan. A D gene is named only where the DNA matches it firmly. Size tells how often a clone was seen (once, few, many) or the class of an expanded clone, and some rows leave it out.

cdr3_aa: CASSSGQMEETQYF
cdr3_nt: TGTGCCAGCAGCTCCGGACAGATGGAAGAGACCCAGTACTTC
j_call: TRBJ2-5
cdr3_length: 14
v_call: TRBV7-3
clone_size: few
d_call: -

cdr3_aa: CSATGQGGETQYF
cdr3_nt: TGCAGTGCAACGGGACAGGGTGGGGAGACCCAGTACTTC
j_call: TRBJ2-5
cdr3_length: 13
v_call: TRBV20-1
clone_size: -
d_call: TRBD1

cdr3_aa: CASSSHRGDREETQYF
cdr3_nt: TGCGCCAGCAGCTCCCACCGCGGGGACAGGGAAGAGACCCAGTACTTC
j_call: TRBJ2-5
cdr3_length: 16
v_call: TRBV5-1
clone_size: few
d_call: TRBD1

cdr3_aa: CASTPSGQGKGYDTEAFF
cdr3_nt: TGCGCCAGCACCCCTTCTGGACAGGGAAAGGGGTATGACACTGAAGCTTTCTTT
j_call: TRBJ1-1
cdr3_length: 18
v_call: TRBV4-1
clone_size: -
d_call: TRBD1

cdr3_aa: CATGTVNTEAFF
cdr3_nt: TGTGCCACCGGGACGGTGAACACTGAAGCTTTCTTT
j_call: TRBJ1-1
cdr3_length: 12
v_call: TRBV19
clone_size: -
d_call: -

cdr3_aa: CASSSDSLHDEQYF
cdr3_nt: TGTGCCAGCAGCTCGGACTCTCTCCACGACGAGCAGTACTTC
j_call: TRBJ2-7
cdr3_length: 14
v_call: TRBV7-6
clone_size: once
d_call: -

cdr3_aa: CSVVGSGNTVYF
cdr3_nt: -
j_call: TRBJ1-3
cdr3_length: 12
v_call: TRBV29-1
clone_size: -
d_call: -

cdr3_aa: CASRRQESYEQYF
cdr3_nt: TGTGCCAGCAGACGACAGGAGTCCTACGAGCAGTACTTC
j_call: TRBJ2-7
cdr3_length: 13
v_call: TRBV28
clone_size: -
d_call: -

cdr3_aa: CASSLEQRTRSHTDTQYF
cdr3_nt: TGTGCCAGCAGCTTAGAACAGCGTACAAGATCCCACACAGATACGCAGTATTTT
j_call: TRBJ2-3
cdr3_length: 18
v_call: TRBV7-9
clone_size: few
d_call: -

cdr3_aa: CASSVAETTGNEQYF
cdr3_nt: TGTGCCAGCAGCGTAGCCGAAACAACAGGGAACGAGCAGTACTTC
j_call: TRBJ2-7
cdr3_length: 15
v_call: TRBV9
clone_size: -
d_call: -

cdr3_aa: CASSARIEVASYGYTF
cdr3_nt: TGTGCCAGCAGCGCCCGTATAGAGGTCGCCTCCTATGGCTACACCTTC
j_call: TRBJ1-2
cdr3_length: 16
v_call: TRBV9
clone_size: many
d_call: -

cdr3_aa: CASSPTSGGADTQYF
cdr3_nt: TGTGCCAGCAGTCCCACTAGCGGGGGTGCAGATACGCAGTATTTT
j_call: TRBJ2-3
cdr3_length: 15
v_call: TRBV6-2/TRBV6-3
clone_size: many
d_call: TRBD2

cdr3_aa: CSARLATQETQYF
cdr3_nt: TGCAGTGCTAGACTAGCGACTCAAGAGACCCAGTACTTC
j_call: TRBJ2-5
cdr3_length: 13
v_call: TRBV20-1
clone_size: -
d_call: -

cdr3_aa: CASSPSGTSSETQYF
cdr3_nt: TGTGCCAGCAGCCCCTCTGGGACTTCGTCTGAGACCCAGTACTTC
j_call: TRBJ2-5
cdr3_length: 15
v_call: TRBV9
clone_size: -
d_call: -

cdr3_aa: CASSSRQGVNGELFF
cdr3_nt: TGTGCCAGCAGCTCCCGACAGGGGGTTAACGGGGAGCTGTTTTTT
j_call: TRBJ2-2
cdr3_length: 15
v_call: TRBV7-6
clone_size: few
d_call: TRBD1

cdr3_aa: CASSPGLVGDTQYF
cdr3_nt: TGCGCCAGCAGCCCCGGACTAGTCGGGGATACGCAGTATTTT
j_call: TRBJ2-3
cdr3_length: 14
v_call: TRBV4-3
clone_size: few
d_call: TRBD2

cdr3_aa: CASRTGQYNTGELFF
cdr3_nt: TGTGCCAGCAGGACAGGACAGTATAACACCGGGGAGCTGTTTTTT
j_call: TRBJ2-2
cdr3_length: 15
v_call: TRBV7-9
clone_size: few
d_call: -

cdr3_aa: CASSFAGTTEAFF
cdr3_nt: TGCGCCAGCAGCTTCGCCGGGACCACTGAAGCTTTCTTT
j_call: TRBJ1-1
cdr3_length: 13
v_call: TRBV5-1
clone_size: -
d_call: -

cdr3_aa: CAISTGSAWGALHF
cdr3_nt: TGTGCCATCAGCACGGGGAGTGCCTGGGGGGCCCTCCACTTT
j_call: TRBJ1-6
cdr3_length: 14
v_call: TRBV10-3
clone_size: few
d_call: -

cdr3_aa: CASSSRTGGYGYTF
cdr3_nt: TGTGCCAGCAGCTCCCGGACAGGGGGCTATGGCTACACCTTC
j_call: TRBJ1-2
cdr3_length: 14
v_call: TRBV9
clone_size: few
d_call: TRBD1

cdr3_aa: CASSQAATGGNYGYTF
cdr3_nt: TGCGCCAGCAGCCAAGCTGCGACAGGGGGCAACTATGGCTACACCTTC
j_call: TRBJ1-2
cdr3_length: 16
v_call: TRBV4-3
clone_size: few
d_call: TRBD1

cdr3_aa: CASSFRTGGYGYTF
cdr3_nt: TGTGCCAGCAGTTTCCGGACAGGAGGCTATGGCTACACCTTC
j_call: TRBJ1-2
cdr3_length: 14
v_call: TRBV27
clone_size: -
d_call: TRBD1

cdr3_aa: CATSGSSGGQETQYF
cdr3_nt: TGTGCCACCAGTGGGTCAAGCGGGGGTCAAGAGACCCAGTACTTC
j_call: TRBJ2-5
cdr3_length: 15
v_call: TRBV24-1
clone_size: once
d_call: TRBD2

cdr3_aa: CASSPRGKGYNEQFF
cdr3_nt: TGTGCCAGCAGCCCTAGGGGTAAGGGGTACAATGAGCAGTTCTTC
j_call: TRBJ2-1
cdr3_length: 15
v_call: TRBV3-1
clone_size: -
d_call: -

cdr3_aa: CSARDYGGNPYEQYF
cdr3_nt: TGCAGTGCTAGAGATTATGGAGGGAACCCCTACGAGCAGTACTTC
j_call: TRBJ2-7
cdr3_length: 15
v_call: TRBV20-1
clone_size: -
d_call: -

cdr3_aa: CASSPPEDTQYF
cdr3_nt: TGTGCCAGCTCACCACCGGAAGATACGCAGTATTTT
j_call: TRBJ2-3
cdr3_length: 12
v_call: TRBV7-9
clone_size: many
d_call: -

cdr3_aa: CASSPAGTLNYGYTF
cdr3_nt: TGTGCCAGCAGCCCCGCCGGGACCCTAAACTATGGCTACACCTTC
j_call: TRBJ1-2
cdr3_length: 15
v_call: TRBV7-2
clone_size: once
d_call: -

cdr3_aa: CASSVEGTGTNEKLFF
cdr3_nt: TGTGCCAGCAGCGTAGAGGGGACAGGGACTAATGAAAAACTGTTTTTT
j_call: TRBJ1-4
cdr3_length: 16
v_call: TRBV9
clone_size: -
d_call: TRBD1

cdr3_aa: CASSYGVDYGYTF
cdr3_nt: TGTGCCAGCAGTTACGGGGTGGACTATGGCTACACCTTC
j_call: TRBJ1-2
cdr3_length: 13
v_call: TRBV6-2/TRBV6-3
clone_size: -
d_call: -

cdr3_aa: CSARYLGQPQHF
cdr3_nt: TGCAGTGCTAGATACTTAGGCCAGCCCCAGCATTTT
j_call: TRBJ1-5
cdr3_length: 12
v_call: TRBV20-1
clone_size: -
d_call: -

cdr3_aa: CASSSKGLAEEETQYF
cdr3_nt: TGTGCTAGCAGCTCCAAGGGACTAGCAGAAGAAGAGACCCAGTACTTC
j_call: TRBJ2-5
cdr3_length: 16
v_call: TRBV7-7
clone_size: -
d_call: TRBD2

cdr3_aa: CSVAGTYTDTQYF
cdr3_nt: TGCAGCGTTGCTGGGACCTACACAGACACGCAGTATTTT
j_call: TRBJ2-3
cdr3_length: 13
v_call: TRBV29-1
clone_size: few
d_call: -

cdr3_aa: CASTINPGGPNYGYTF
cdr3_nt: TGTGCCAGCACTATTAATCCCGGGGGACCTAACTATGGCTACACCTTC
j_call: TRBJ1-2
cdr3_length: 16
v_call: TRBV6-1
clone_size: few
d_call: -

cdr3_aa: CATSDLGEIGDTDTQYF
cdr3_nt: TGTGCCACCAGTGATTTAGGGGAGATAGGGGACACAGATACGCAGTATTTT
j_call: TRBJ2-3
cdr3_length: 17
v_call: TRBV24-1
clone_size: -
d_call: -

cdr3_aa: CASSLTPGLGETQYF
cdr3_nt: TGCGCCAGCAGCCTCACACCGGGCCTTGGAGAGACCCAGTACTTC
j_call: TRBJ2-5
cdr3_length: 15
v_call: TRBV5-1
clone_size: -
d_call: -

cdr3_aa: CASSPAGGYGYTF
cdr3_nt: TGTGCCAGCAGTCCCGCGGGAGGCTATGGCTACACCTTC
j_call: TRBJ1-2
cdr3_length: 13
v_call: TRBV12-3/TRBV12-4
clone_size: few
d_call: -

cdr3_aa: CSAPLTGMVGEQYF
cdr3_nt: TGCAGTGCTCCTTTGACAGGGATGGTTGGCGAGCAGTACTTC
j_call: TRBJ2-7
cdr3_length: 14
v_call: TRBV20-1
clone_size: -
d_call: TRBD1

cdr3_aa: CASTLGRDTEAFF
cdr3_nt: TGCGCCAGCACGTTGGGCAGGGACACTGAAGCTTTCTTT
j_call: TRBJ1-1
cdr3_length: 13
v_call: TRBV10-2
clone_size: -
d_call: -

cdr3_aa: CSARVIGQGEKAFF
cdr3_nt: TGCAGTGCTAGAGTCATAGGTCAGGGGGAGAAAGCTTTCTTT
j_call: TRBJ1-1
cdr3_length: 14
v_call: TRBV20-1
clone_size: -
d_call: TRBD1

cdr3_aa: CASSLIADEQFF
cdr3_nt: TGTGCCAGCAGCTTAATTGCGGATGAGCAGTTCTTC
j_call: TRBJ2-1
cdr3_length: 12
v_call: TRBV7-9
clone_size: few
d_call: -

cdr3_aa: CASSVGGNLQETQYF
cdr3_nt: TGTGCCAGCAGCGTAGGAGGGAACCTCCAAGAGACCCAGTACTTC
j_call: TRBJ2-5
cdr3_length: 15
v_call: TRBV9
clone_size: -
d_call: -

cdr3_aa: CSVEPRRETQYF
cdr3_nt: TGCAGCGTTGAGCCTAGGAGAGAGACCCAGTACTTC
j_call: TRBJ2-5
cdr3_length: 12
v_call: TRBV29-1
clone_size: once
d_call: -

cdr3_aa: CASSQVIDNEQFF
cdr3_nt: TGCGCCAGCAGCCAAGTAATAGACAATGAGCAGTTCTTC
j_call: TRBJ2-1
cdr3_length: 13
v_call: TRBV4-1
clone_size: few
d_call: -

cdr3_aa: CASSRRFQETQYF
cdr3_nt: TGTGCCAGCAGTCGCAGATTTCAAGAGACCCAGTACTTC
j_call: TRBJ2-5
cdr3_length: 13
v_call: TRBV28
clone_size: few
d_call: -

cdr3_aa: CATLMAGPSYEQYF
cdr3_nt: TGTGCCACCTTGATGGCGGGGCCGTCCTACGAGCAGTACTTC
j_call: TRBJ2-7
cdr3_length: 14
v_call: TRBV2
clone_size: few
d_call: -

cdr3_aa: CASSLAWRETYEQYF
cdr3_nt: TGCGCCAGCAGCTTGGCCTGGCGGGAGACCTACGAGCAGTACTTC
j_call: TRBJ2-7
cdr3_length: 15
v_call: TRBV5-1
clone_size: few
d_call: TRBD2

cdr3_aa: CASSTHSLTGGEQFF
cdr3_nt: TGTGCCAGCAGCACTCACAGCCTAACGGGAGGTGAGCAGTTCTTC
j_call: TRBJ2-1
cdr3_length: 15
v_call: TRBV2
clone_size: -
d_call: TRBD2